This record concerns one T cell receptor (beta chain) sequence. Its antigen is not identified. This CDR3 spans 16 amino acids. Germline V gene data show CDR1 as SGHTA and CDR2 as FQGNSA. V lost 2 bases to trimming and J lost 4 bases; unmatched junction nucleotides: 6. The data were taken from a study of T-cell reconstitution after alpha-beta-depleted transplantation in children. Unique molecular identifiers were used in preparing the TCRbeta library. Via MiXCR, TCRdb re-called the PCR reads, giving one row per CDR3 protein. The sample lists more than 400,000 distinct CDR3 sequences, about an eighth occurring once. Findings of the study overall: Approximately two months post-transplant, alpha-beta T cells reportedly originated from several hundred expanded graft clones. Elevated TCRbeta diversity at day 60 was traced, in some patients, to surviving recipient T cells and thymic progenitors.

The TCR was taken from a female patient aged 2-15 years who had a stem cell transplant for aplastic anemia, so the T cells may come from the graft donor. The source material was PBMCs, mostly from graft donor cells, sampled 180 days after TCRalphabeta/CD19-depleted stem cell transplant. The chain couples TRBV7-2 to TRBJ2-1, with 9 bases that match TRBD1. The CDR3 protein is CASSLTGGTGYNEQFF. The CDR3, as DNA: TGTGCCAGCAGCTTAACCGGCGGGACAGGGTACAATGAGCAGTTCTTC.